This T cell receptor (beta chain) was recorded in a study of CD8 T cells in Susac syndrome (dated by TCRdb to between 2018 and 2021). The study in broad terms: Whether CD8+ T cell activation and differentiation in Susac syndrome was antigen driven was tested using repertoire sequencing. Clonality of the CD8+ T cell repertoire was compared between about a dozen healthy donors, some 14 Susac syndrome patients and 15 multiple sclerosis patients.

High-throughput TCR beta sequencing profiled peripheral blood CD8+ and CD4+ T cells from healthy donors, Susac syndrome patients and multiple sclerosis patients. Multiple sclerosis controls were treatment-naive patients with stable or active relapsing-remitting disease fulfilling revised McDonald criteria. Bulk CD8+ and CD4+ T cells were purified by magnetic negative isolation, while CD8+ TEMRA cells were enriched using FACS. Blood was collected in EDTA tubes and processed within 24 hours, with PBMCs isolated through density gradient centrifugation. PBMCs intended for TCR sequencing were frozen in liquid nitrogen and were later thawed in a 37 degrees C water bath. Purity of sorted or isolated CD4+, CD8+ and CD8+ TEMRA cells was at least 90%. Here is what the overall study found, with its caveats: The TCR sequencing and HLA analysis was acknowledged to have included a relatively small number of individuals.

A word on this clonotype: Its antigen is still unknown. Nothing much larger sits one base from this clone, and base qualities are not available.

V and J lose 4 bases and 10 bases, and a span of 13 bases separates them. Taken from the germline V gene (reference sequence), the CDR1 and CDR2 loops are GTSNPN and SVGIG. Including cysteine and phenylalanine, the CDR3 has 11 amino acids. The DNA shown is the 33-base CDR3, in frame from base 1. RNA was extracted using the RNeasy kit, and roughly 0.45 to 1 microgram was reverse transcribed with random hexamers. TCR beta CDR3 regions were amplified with the immunoSEQ multiplex PCR assay covering 54 Vbeta and 13 Jbeta segments. To correct PCR amplification bias, a synthetic template baseline was used for both primer optimization and computational correction. Per the authors' processing: Reads were annotated to V, D and J genes according to IMGT and were analyzed with immunoSEQ Analyzer, with only productive sequences retained. Clonality was calculated as one minus the Shannon entropy normalized by log2 of the number of productive unique sequences. For each patient and control, public and private clones were evaluated among the 100 most prevalent clones. Susac-specific clones were defined as absent from healthy and MS cohorts, around 1,000 published viral clones and other ImmuneACCESS disease sequences. TCRdb handled the public reads itself, with Q25 trimming in fastp and clone calling in MiXCR, and kept productive beta chains. All rows with the same CDR3 protein become a single entry with the most common DNA and genes. The V and J calls were not made by the authors but by TCRdb's processing. The sample contains about 150,000 distinct CDR3 sequences, roughly 94% of them found a single time. More than 0.2% of the sample belongs to the ten largest clones.

Sequencing used CD8+ T cells from PBMCs. Recombination connected TRBV30 to TRBJ1-1; matching of 5 bases hints at TRBD1 as the D gene. The sequence was obtained from a human donor with multiple sclerosis. The sequenced DNA: TGTGCCTGGACCTCGGGGACGGGAGCTTTCTTT. Its protein is CAWTSGTGAFF.